This T cell receptor beta chain was obtained from a study of T cell responses to AZD1222 COVID-19 vaccine. In germline, CDR1 is LNHNV, CDR2 YYDKDF (reference sequence). The CDR3 contains 14 residues. V shed 3 bases and J 1 base; nucleotides not matched to a gene: 2. Generated by immunoSEQ multiplex PCR, the TCRdb table keeps only in-frame clones and is missing some. The sample consists of about 140,000 clones, approximately 93% of them appearing once. The clonotype comes from an adult who received the AZD1222 COVID-19 vaccine. The chain is built from TRBV15 and TRBJ2-5; 7 nucleotides match TRBD1. The sample in question was peripheral blood, obtained 28 days after the second AZD1222 dose. The CDR3 loop reads CATSRTGFQETQYF. The CDR3 region has the DNA TGTGCCACCAGCAGGACAGGGTTCCAAGAGACCCAGTACTTC.